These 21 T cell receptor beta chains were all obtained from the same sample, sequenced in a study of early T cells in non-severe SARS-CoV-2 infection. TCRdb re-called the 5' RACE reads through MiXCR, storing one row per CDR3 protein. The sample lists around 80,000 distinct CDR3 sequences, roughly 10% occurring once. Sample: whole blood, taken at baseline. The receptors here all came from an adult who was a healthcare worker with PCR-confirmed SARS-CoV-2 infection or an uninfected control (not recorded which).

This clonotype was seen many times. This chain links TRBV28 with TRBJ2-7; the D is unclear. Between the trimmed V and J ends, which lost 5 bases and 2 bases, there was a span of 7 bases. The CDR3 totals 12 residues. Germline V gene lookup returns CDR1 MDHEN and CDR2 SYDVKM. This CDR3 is CASSIATYEQYF. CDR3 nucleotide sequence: TGTGCCAGCAGTATAGCTACCTACGAGCAGTACTTC.

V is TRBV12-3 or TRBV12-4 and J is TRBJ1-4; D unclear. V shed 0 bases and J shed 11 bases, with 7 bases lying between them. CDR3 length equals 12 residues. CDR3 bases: TGTGCCAGCAGTTTAGCGACGGGGAAACTGTTTTTT. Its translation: CASSLATGKLFF.

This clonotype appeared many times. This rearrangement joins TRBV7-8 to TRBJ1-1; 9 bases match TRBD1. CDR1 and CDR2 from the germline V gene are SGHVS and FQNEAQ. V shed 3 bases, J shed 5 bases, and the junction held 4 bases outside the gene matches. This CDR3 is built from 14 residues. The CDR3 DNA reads TGTGCCAGCAGCTTCGGGACAGGGCAGACTGAAGCTTTCTTT. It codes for CASSFGTGQTEAFF.

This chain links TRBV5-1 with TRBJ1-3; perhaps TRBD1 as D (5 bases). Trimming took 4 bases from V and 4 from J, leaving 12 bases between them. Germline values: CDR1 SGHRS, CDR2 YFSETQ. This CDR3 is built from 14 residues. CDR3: CASSTGQGGNTIYF. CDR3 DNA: TGCGCCAGCAGCACCGGGCAGGGCGGAAACACCATATATTTT.

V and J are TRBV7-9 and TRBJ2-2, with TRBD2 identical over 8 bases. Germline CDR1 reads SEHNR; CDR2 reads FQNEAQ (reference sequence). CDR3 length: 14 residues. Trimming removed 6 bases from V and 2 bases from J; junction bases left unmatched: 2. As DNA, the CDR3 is TGTGCCAGCAGAAGCGGGAGCAACACCGGGGAGCTGTTTTTT. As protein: CASRSGSNTGELFF. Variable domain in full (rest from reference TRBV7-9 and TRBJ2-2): DTGVSQNPRHKITKRGQNVTFRCDPISEHNRLYWYRQTLGQGPEFLTYFQNEAQLEKSRLLSDRFSAERPKGSFSTLEIQRTEQGDSAMYLCASRSGSNTGELFFGEGSRLTVL.

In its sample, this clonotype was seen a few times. The CDR3 DNA reads TGTGCCAGCAGCTTAACCCGGGGGACCGGGGAGCTGTTTTTT. Its translation is CASSLTRGTGELFF. The gene calls are TRBV11-3 and TRBJ2-2, with TRBD2 as a possible D gene (6 bases). CDR3 length: 14 residues. The germline V gene has CDR1 SGHNT and CDR2 YENEEA. The ends were cut back, 2 bases at V and 5 bases at J, with 9 bases in the middle.

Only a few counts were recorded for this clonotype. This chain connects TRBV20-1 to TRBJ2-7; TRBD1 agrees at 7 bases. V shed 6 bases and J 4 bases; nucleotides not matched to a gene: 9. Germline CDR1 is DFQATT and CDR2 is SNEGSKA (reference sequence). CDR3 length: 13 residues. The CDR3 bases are TGCAGTGCACCAGACAGGGCTGCTTACGAGCAGTACTTC. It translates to CSAPDRAAYEQYF.

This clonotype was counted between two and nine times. Here the CDR3 DNA reads TGTGCCAGCAGCCCCCCCGAGAGCTACAATGAGCAGTTCTTC. Protein product: CASSPPESYNEQFF. V is TRBV11-1 and J is TRBJ2-1; D is undetermined. V gave up 5 bases and J gave up 3 bases, with 11 bases separating them. Germline CDR1 is SGHAT and CDR2 is FQDESV (reference sequence). The CDR3 length is 14 residues.

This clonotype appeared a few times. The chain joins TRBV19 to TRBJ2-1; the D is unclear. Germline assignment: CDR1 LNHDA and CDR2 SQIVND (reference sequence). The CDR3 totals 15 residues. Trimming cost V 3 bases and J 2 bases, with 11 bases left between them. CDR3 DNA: TGTGCCAGTAGTATCACCAGCATCCCCTACAATGAGCAGTTCTTC. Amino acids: CASSITSIPYNEQFF.

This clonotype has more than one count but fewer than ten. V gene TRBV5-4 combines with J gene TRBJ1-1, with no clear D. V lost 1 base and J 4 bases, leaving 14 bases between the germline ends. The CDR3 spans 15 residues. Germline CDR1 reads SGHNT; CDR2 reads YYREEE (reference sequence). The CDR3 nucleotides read TGTGCCAGCAGCTTGACAGAGCAGCTTCGCACTGAAGCTTTCTTT. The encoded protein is CASSLTEQLRTEAFF. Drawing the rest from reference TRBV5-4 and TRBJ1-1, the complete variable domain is ETGVTQSPTHLIKTRGQQVTLRCSSQSGHNTVSWYQQALGQGPQFIFQYYREEENGRGNFPPRFSGLQFPNYSSELNVNALELDDSALYLCASSLTEQLRTEAFFGQGTRLTVV.

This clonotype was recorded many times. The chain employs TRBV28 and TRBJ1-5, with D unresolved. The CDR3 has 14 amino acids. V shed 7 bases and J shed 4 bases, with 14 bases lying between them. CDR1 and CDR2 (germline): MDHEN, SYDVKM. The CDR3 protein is CASTPHMGNQPQHF. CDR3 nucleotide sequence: TGTGCCAGCACGCCCCACATGGGGAATCAGCCCCAGCATTTT.

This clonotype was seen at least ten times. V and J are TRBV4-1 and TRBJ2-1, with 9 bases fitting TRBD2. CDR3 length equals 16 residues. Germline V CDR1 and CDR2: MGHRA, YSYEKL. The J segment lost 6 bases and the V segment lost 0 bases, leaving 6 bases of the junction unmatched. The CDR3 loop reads CASSQEAASGINEQFF. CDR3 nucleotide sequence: TGCGCCAGCAGCCAAGAGGCGGCTAGCGGGATCAATGAGCAGTTCTTC.

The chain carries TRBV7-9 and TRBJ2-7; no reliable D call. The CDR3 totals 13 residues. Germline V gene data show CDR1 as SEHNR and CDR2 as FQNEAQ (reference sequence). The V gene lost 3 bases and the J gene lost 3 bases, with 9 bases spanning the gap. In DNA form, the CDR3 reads TGTGCCAGCAGCTTTGGCCAGGACTACGAGCAGTACTTC. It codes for CASSFGQDYEQYF.

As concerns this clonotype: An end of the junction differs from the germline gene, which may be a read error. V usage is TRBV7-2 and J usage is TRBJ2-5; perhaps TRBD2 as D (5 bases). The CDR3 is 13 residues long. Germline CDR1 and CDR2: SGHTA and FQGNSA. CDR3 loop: CAGSLLGIETQYF. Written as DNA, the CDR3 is TGTGCCGGCAGCTTACTAGGGATAGAGACCCAGTACTTC.

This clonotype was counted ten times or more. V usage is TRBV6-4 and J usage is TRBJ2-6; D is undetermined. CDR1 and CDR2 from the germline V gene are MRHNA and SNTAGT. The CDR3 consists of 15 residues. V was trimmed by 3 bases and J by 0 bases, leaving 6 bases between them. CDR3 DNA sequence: TGTGCCAGCAGTGATTCAGGCTCTGGGGCCAACGTCCTGACTTTC. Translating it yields CASSDSGSGANVLTF.

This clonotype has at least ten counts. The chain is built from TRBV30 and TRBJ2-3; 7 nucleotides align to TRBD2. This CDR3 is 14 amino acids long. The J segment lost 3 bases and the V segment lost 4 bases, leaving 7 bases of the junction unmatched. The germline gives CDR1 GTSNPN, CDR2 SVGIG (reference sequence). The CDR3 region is CAWKGGRETDTQYF. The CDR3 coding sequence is TGTGCCTGGAAAGGAGGGCGGGAGACAGATACGCAGTATTTT. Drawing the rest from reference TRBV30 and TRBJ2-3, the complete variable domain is SQTIHQWPATLVQPVGSPLSLECTVEGTSNPNLYWYRQAAGRGLQLLFYSVGIGQISSEVPQNLSASRPQDRQFILSSKKLLLSDSGFYLCAWKGGRETDTQYFGPGTRLTVL.

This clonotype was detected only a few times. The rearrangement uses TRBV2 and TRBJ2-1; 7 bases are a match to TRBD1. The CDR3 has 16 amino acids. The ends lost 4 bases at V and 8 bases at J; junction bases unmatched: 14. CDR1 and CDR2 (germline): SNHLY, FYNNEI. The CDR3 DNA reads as TGTGCCAGCAGTGGAAGCCACATAACCAGGGGGTATGAGCAGTTCTTC. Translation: CASSGSHITRGYEQFF.

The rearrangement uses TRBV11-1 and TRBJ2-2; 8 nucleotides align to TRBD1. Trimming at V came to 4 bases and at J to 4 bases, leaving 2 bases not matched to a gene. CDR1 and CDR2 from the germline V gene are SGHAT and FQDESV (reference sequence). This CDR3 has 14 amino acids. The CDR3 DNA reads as TGTGCCAGCAGCTCCGGACAGGGCACCGGGGAGCTGTTTTTT. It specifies CASSSGQGTGELFF. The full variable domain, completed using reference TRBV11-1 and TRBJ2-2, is EAEVAQSPRYKITEKSQAVAFWCDPISGHATLYWYRQILGQGPELLVQFQDESVVDDSQLPKDRFSAERLKGVDSTLKIQPAELGDSAMYLCASSSGQGTGELFFGEGSRLTVL.

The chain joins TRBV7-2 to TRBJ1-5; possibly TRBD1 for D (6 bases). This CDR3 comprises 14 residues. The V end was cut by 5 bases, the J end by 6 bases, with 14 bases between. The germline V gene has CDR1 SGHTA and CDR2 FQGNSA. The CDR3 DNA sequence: TGTGCCAGCAGCCCAAGGGGGGGCAGTCAGCCCCAGCATTTT. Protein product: CASSPRGGSQPQHF.

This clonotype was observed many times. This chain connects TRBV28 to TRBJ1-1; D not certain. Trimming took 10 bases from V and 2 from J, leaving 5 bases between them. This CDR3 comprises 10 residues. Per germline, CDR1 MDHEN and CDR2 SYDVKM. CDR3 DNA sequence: TGTGCCACCCATAACACTGAAGCTTTCTTT. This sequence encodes CATHNTEAFF. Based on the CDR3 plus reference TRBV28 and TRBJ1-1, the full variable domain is DVKVTQSSRYLVKRTGEKVFLECVQDMDHENMFWYRQDPGLGLRLIYFSYDVKMKEKGDIPEGYSVSREKKERFSLILESASTNQTSMYLCATHNTEAFFGQGTRLTVV.

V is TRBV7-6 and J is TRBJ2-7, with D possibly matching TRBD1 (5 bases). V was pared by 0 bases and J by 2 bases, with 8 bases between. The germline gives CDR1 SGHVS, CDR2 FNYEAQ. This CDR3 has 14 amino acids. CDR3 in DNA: TGTGCCAGCAGCTTAGCGGGGCCCCCCTACGAGCAGTACTTC. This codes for CASSLAGPPYEQYF.